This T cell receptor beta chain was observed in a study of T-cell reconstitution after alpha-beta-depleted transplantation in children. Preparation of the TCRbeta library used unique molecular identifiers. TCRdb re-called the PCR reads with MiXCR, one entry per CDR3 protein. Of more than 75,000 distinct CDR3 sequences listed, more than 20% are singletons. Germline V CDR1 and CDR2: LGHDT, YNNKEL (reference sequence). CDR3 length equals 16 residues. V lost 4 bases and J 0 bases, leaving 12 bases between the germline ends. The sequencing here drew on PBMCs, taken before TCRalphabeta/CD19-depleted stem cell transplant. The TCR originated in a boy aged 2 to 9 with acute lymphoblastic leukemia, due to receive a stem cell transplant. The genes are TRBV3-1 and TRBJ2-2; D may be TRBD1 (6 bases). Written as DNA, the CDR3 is TGTGCCAGCAGCCGGACAGTTAACCCGAACACCGGGGAGCTGTTTTTT. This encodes CASSRTVNPNTGELFF.